This T cell receptor (beta chain) is drawn from a study of blood T cell repertoires in COVID-19. This clone was found once. The table came from immunoSEQ multiplex PCR; TCRdb's copy has only in-frame clones and leaves some out. The data show about 670,000 clones, with about 87% seen just once and over 0.2% held by the top ten. The CDR3 totals 13 residues. Germline V gene data show CDR1 as SGHVS and CDR2 as FNYEAQ. Trimming took off 1 base at V and 13 bases at J, with 16 bases between the two ends. The clonotype was recovered from a woman between 18 and 29 years old with acute or convalescent COVID-19. The chain uses TRBV7-6 and TRBJ1-2; D uncertain. Sequences were obtained from peripheral blood. The CDR3 protein is CASSLDLEAPLTF. CDR3 nucleotides: TGTGCCAGCAGCTTAGACCTCGAAGCCCCCCTCACCTTC.